This T cell receptor beta chain appears in the sequencing data of a study of cytomegalovirus exposure and HLA in healthy donors. General study results and limits: Rarity characterized most TCR sequences, yet some public TCRs appeared in many donors.

A word on this clone: The antigen is unknown.

Germline lookup yields CDR1 MNHEY and CDR2 SMNVEV (reference sequence). CDR3 length equals 14 residues. V was pared by 7 bases and J by 4 bases, with 16 bases between. Clones were read by immunoSEQ multiplex PCR, and TCRdb kept only the in-frame ones, dropping some. The sample holds roughly 250,000 clones, approximately 86% seen once. This clonotype was obtained from a woman under 40 in good health and CMV-seropositive. Source material: PBMCs. The chain combines TRBV27 with TRBJ1-1; D ambiguous. CDR3 sequence (DNA): TGTGCCAGCATAGAGTTTTCGTCAGGCACTGAAGCTTTCTTT. Protein product: CASIEFSSGTEAFF.